This T cell receptor (beta chain) appears in the sequencing data of a study of blood T cell repertoires in COVID-19. About the research overall: The cDNA or gDNA used as material had been derived from T cells, B-cell-depleted T cells, or PBMCs.

The CDR3 is made up of 13 amino acids. With 2 bases removed from V and 9 bases from J, the gap between germline ends came to 11 bases. Looked up from germline, CDR1 is SNHLY and CDR2 is FYNNEI. The protocol was immunoSEQ multiplex PCR, while the TCRdb copy is restricted to in-frame clones and leaves out a portion. The table lists fewer than 200,000 clones, around 89% of them singletons. The receptor was derived from a man aged 45-60 years who had recovered from COVID-19. Input material: peripheral blood. This chain uses TRBV2 with TRBJ2-1, with TRBD2 as a possible D gene (7 bases). The CDR3 region has the DNA TGTGCCAGCAGTGAACGCGGGGGCGGTGAGCAGTTCTTC. Protein: CASSERGGGEQFF.